This T cell receptor beta chain was identified during a study of T-cell memory formation after mild COVID-19. The overall study: Clusters were largely donor specific. Study-level results: The study detected some responding clones in pre-infection memory, suggesting cross-reactive memory joined.

As regards this clonotype: Its antigen remains unidentified.

Constant-segment primers served in 5'RACE that generated TCR alpha and TCR beta cDNA libraries bearing sample barcodes and UMIs. TCRdb used MiXCR to reprocess the 5' RACE reads, holding one entry per CDR3 protein. Of approximately 580,000 distinct CDR3 sequences listed, roughly 20% are singletons. CDR1 is SGHTA and CDR2 is FQGNSA in the germline V gene. V was clipped by 4 bases and J by 1 base, with 10 bases between them. This CDR3 spans 14 amino acids. Sequenced: PBMCs or a T cell subset sorted from them (not recorded which). The clonotype was recovered from an adult woman who had mild COVID-19 (a few samples of this study predate the infection). Cell type and time point are not known. The V and J genes are TRBV7-2 and TRBJ1-2; unclear D gene. The CDR3 region is CASSSFSFNYGYTF. The CDR3 DNA follows: TGTGCCAGCAGCTCATTCTCATTTAACTATGGCTACACCTTC.